Below, 7 T cell receptor beta chains from the same sample are listed, as sequenced in a study of T-cell reconstitution after alpha-beta-depleted transplantation in children. Researchers prepared the TCRbeta library using unique molecular identifiers, the study reports. TCRdb analysed the PCR reads with MiXCR anew, one entry per CDR3 protein. Of 350,000 to 500,000 distinct CDR3 sequences in the sample, approximately 42% are singletons; the top ten hold 27%. The sample in question was PBMCs, obtained before TCRalphabeta/CD19-depleted stem cell transplant. Receptors originate from a girl aged 2-10 years with aplastic anemia, due to receive a stem cell transplant.

This clonotype was seen only a few times. The chain combines TRBV28 with TRBJ2-2; unclear D gene. This CDR3 is built from 14 residues. V lost 10 bases and J 0 bases, leaving 12 bases between the germline ends. CDR1 is MDHEN, CDR2 SYDVKM, per germline. The CDR3 is CATHRRTNTGELFF. CDR3 DNA sequence: TGTGCCACCCACCGCAGAACGAACACCGGGGAGCTGTTTTTT. Using reference TRBV28 and TRBJ2-2 for the parts outside the CDR3, the full variable domain is DVKVTQSSRYLVKRTGEKVFLECVQDMDHENMFWYRQDPGLGLRLIYFSYDVKMKEKGDIPEGYSVSREKKERFSLILESASTNQTSMYLCATHRRTNTGELFFGEGSRLTVL.

Only a few counts were recorded for this clonotype. CDR3 DNA sequence: TGTGCCAGCAGCGTGTCCGGGACTAGTACGAATGAGCAGTTCTTC. It codes for CASSVSGTSTNEQFF. This chain uses TRBV9 with TRBJ2-1; 8 bases map to TRBD2. The V segment lost 2 bases and the J segment 7 bases; nucleotides outside the gene matches: 8. This CDR3 spans 15 amino acids. Germline CDR1 and CDR2: SGDLS and YYNGEE.

This chain connects TRBV18 to TRBJ1-5, with D uncertain. This CDR3 has 14 amino acids. Germline V gene data show CDR1 as KGHSH and CDR2 as LQKENI. V was clipped by 2 bases and J by 0 bases, with 5 bases between them. CDR3 region: CASSPSHSNQPQHF. In nucleotides, the CDR3 is TGTGCCAGCTCACCATCCCATAGCAATCAGCCCCAGCATTTT.

This clonotype was counted ten times or more. The chain joins TRBV6-2 or TRBV6-3 to TRBJ1-2; 7 nucleotides line up with TRBD1. Germline trimming cut 5 bases from V and 8 bases from J; bases unmatched to any gene: 8. The CDR3 has 13 amino acids. Germline V gene lookup returns CDR1 MNHEY and CDR2 SVGEGT. Here the CDR3 DNA reads TGTGCCAGCAGTGAGACAGGGCTCTACGGCTACACCTTC. It is translated as CASSETGLYGYTF.

The chain employs TRBV20-1 and TRBJ2-7, with D perhaps matching TRBD1 (5 bases). Trimming removed 6 bases from V and 3 bases from J, with 24 bases in between. Per germline, CDR1 DFQATT and CDR2 SNEGSKA (reference sequence). The length of the CDR3 is 16 residues. CDR3 coding DNA: TGCAGTGCCAACGCAATCACAGGAGTACATCTCTACGAGCAGTACTTC. It yields the protein CSANAITGVHLYEQYF.

This clonotype was observed a handful of times. The genes are TRBV6-1 and TRBJ2-1; D gene uncertain. The V gene lost 2 bases and the J gene lost 8 bases, with 7 bases spanning the gap. Germline loops: CDR1 MNHNS, CDR2 SASEGT. The CDR3 sequence is 12 residues long. The CDR3, as DNA: TGTGCCAGCAGTGAATTTGGTCATGAGCAGTTCTTC. Amino acid sequence: CASSEFGHEQFF.

The sample holds one count of this clonotype. This chain uses TRBV24-1 with TRBJ2-3; 10 nucleotides agree with TRBD1. The CDR3 covers 15 residues. From germline, CDR1 is KGHDR and CDR2 SFDVKD. The V gene end was trimmed by 4 bases and the J gene end by 5 bases; junction bases not matched to a gene: 5. The CDR3 region is CATSEGTGERDTQYF. The CDR3 nucleotides are TGTGCCACCAGTGAGGGGACAGGGGAAAGAGATACGCAGTATTTT.